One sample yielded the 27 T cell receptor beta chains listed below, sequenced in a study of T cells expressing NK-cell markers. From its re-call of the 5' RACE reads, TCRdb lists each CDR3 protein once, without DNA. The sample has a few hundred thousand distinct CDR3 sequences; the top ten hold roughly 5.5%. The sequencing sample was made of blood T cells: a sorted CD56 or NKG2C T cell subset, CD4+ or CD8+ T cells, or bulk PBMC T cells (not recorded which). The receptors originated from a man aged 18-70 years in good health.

CDR3 in amino acids: CASSWHREAFF. The chain carries TRBV5-5 and TRBJ1-1; no DNA is available, so the TRBD1 call from TCRdb remains unchecked. This CDR3 comprises 11 residues. Germline CDR1 and CDR2: SGHKS and YYEKEE (reference sequence).

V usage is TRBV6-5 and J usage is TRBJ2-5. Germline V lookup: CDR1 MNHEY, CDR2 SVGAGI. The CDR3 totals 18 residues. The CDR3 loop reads CASSYSIFLGSRQETQYF.

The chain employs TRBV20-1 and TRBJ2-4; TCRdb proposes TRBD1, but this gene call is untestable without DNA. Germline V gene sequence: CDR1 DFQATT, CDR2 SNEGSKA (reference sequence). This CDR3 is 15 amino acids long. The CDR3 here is CSARTHRDRKNIQYF.

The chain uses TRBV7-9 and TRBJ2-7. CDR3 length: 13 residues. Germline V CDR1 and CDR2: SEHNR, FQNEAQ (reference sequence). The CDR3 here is CASSPWTAHEQYF.

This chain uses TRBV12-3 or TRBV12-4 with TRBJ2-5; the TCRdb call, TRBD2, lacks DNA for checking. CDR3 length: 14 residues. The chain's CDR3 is CASSLAGESETQYF.

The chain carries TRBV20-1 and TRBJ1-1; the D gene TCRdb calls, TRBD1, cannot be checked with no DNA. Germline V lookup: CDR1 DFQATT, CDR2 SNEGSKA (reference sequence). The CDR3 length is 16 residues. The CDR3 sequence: CSARDWTGGGNTEAFF.

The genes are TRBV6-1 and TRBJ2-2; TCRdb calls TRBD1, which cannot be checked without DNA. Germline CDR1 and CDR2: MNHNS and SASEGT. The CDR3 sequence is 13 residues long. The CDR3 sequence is CASRGRGTGELFF.

The CDR3 sequence is CASSLGLDSWFF. The chain couples TRBV5-1 to TRBJ2-1; there is no DNA to check the TCRdb D call of TRBD2. Germline-derived CDR1 and CDR2 are SGHRS and YFSETQ. This CDR3 is built from 12 residues.

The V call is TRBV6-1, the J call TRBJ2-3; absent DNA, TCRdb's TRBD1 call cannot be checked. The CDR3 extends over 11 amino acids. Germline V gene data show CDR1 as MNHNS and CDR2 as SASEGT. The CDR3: CASSEGAPQYF.

The CDR3 region is CASSVERGGRGEQFF. V usage is TRBV2 and J usage is TRBJ2-1; TCRdb designates TRBD2, a call that cannot be tested without DNA. This CDR3 is built from 15 residues. The germline CDR1 and CDR2 sequences are SNHLY and FYNNEI.

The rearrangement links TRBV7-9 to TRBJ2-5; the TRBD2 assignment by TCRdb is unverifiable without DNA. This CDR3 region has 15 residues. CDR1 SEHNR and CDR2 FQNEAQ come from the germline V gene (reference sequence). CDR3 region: CASSSLGGASETQYF.

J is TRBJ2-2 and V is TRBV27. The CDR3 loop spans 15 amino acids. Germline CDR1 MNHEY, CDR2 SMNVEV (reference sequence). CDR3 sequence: CASSLSFIRAGELFF.

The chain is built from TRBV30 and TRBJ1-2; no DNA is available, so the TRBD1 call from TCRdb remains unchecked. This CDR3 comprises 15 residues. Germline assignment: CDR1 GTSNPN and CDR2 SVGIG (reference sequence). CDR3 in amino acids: CAWSVQIQGNYGYTF.

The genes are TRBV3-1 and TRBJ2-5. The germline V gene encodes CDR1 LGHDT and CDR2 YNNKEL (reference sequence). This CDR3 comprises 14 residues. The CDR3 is CASSQAGPKETQYF.

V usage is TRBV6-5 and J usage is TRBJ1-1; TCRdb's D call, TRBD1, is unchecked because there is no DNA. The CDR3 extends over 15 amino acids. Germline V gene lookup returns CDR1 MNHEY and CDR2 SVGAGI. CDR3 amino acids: CASSYQGRMNTEAFF.

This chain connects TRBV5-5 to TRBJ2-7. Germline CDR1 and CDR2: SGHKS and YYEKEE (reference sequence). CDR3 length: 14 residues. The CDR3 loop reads CASSSYLLRSEQYF.

The CDR3 here is CASSPEAHPFSGANVLTF. The gene calls are TRBV4-1 and TRBJ2-6; TCRdb lists TRBD2, though no DNA is available to test this call. Germline CDR1 reads MGHRA; CDR2 reads YSYEKL. The CDR3 is 18 residues long.

The CDR3 protein is CSARDTKKGDNEQFF. The V gene is TRBV20-1, the J gene TRBJ2-1; TCRdb indicates TRBD1, and absent DNA this call remains unverified. Per the germline V gene, CDR1 is DFQATT and CDR2 is SNEGSKA (reference sequence). CDR3 length: 15 amino acids.

CDR3 amino acids: CSVEDRVYYGYTF. The chain links TRBV29-1 to TRBJ1-2; TCRdb's assignment of TRBD1 cannot be checked, as there is no DNA. Germline CDR1 and CDR2: SQVTM and ANQGSEA. The CDR3 length is 13 residues.

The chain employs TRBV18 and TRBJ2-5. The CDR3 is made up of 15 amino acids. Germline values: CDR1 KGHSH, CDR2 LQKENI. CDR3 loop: CASSPRAEYQETQYF.

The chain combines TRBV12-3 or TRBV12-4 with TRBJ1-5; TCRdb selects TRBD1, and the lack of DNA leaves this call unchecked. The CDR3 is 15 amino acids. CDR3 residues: CASSFAQGANQPQHF.

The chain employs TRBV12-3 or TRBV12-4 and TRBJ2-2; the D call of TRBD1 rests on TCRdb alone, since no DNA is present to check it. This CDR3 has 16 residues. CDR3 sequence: CASPRNRGRATGELFF.

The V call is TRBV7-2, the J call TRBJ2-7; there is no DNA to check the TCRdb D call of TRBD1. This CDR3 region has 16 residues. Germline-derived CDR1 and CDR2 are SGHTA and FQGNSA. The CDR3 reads CASSSMDWGDSYEQYF.

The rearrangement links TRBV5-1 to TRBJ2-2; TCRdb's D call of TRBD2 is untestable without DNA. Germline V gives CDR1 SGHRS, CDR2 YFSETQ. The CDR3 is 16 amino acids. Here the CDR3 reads CASSLGDGRYTGELFF.

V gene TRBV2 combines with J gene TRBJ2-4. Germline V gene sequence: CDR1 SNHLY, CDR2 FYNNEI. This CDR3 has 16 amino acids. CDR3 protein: CASSGSNRIAKNIQYF.

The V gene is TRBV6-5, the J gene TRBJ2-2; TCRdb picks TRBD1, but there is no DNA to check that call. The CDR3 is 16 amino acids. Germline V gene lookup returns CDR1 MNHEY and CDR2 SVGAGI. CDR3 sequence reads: CASSYAGVEGTGELFF.

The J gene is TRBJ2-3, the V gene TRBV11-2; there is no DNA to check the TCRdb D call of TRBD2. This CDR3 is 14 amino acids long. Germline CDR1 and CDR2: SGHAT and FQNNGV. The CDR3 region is CASSWPSGVDTQYF.